This T cell receptor beta chain was captured in a study of neoadjuvant nivolumab and ipilimumab in lung cancer. Study-wide background: Patients got nivolumab 3 mg/kg on days 1, 15 and 29; combination added ipilimumab 1 mg/kg day 1.

The CDR3 is 16 residues long. After removal of 5 bases from V and 1 base from J, the junction contained 2 bases not matched to a gene. From germline, CDR1 is LNHNV and CDR2 YYDKDF (reference sequence). Libraries were prepared by immunoSEQ multiplex PCR; TCRdb keeps only in-frame clonotypes and omits some of them. The sample consists of almost 2,000 clones, approximately 84% of them appearing once. This chain links TRBV15 with TRBJ2-6, with TRBD1 matching 10 bases. The sequence derives from an adult with non-small cell lung cancer. Sample: tumor tissue, taken before neoadjuvant nivolumab, alone or with ipilimumab. The CDR3 DNA follows: TGTGCCACCAGCGGGGACAGGGGTTCTGGGGCCAACGTCCTGACTTTC. This sequence encodes CATSGDRGSGANVLTF.